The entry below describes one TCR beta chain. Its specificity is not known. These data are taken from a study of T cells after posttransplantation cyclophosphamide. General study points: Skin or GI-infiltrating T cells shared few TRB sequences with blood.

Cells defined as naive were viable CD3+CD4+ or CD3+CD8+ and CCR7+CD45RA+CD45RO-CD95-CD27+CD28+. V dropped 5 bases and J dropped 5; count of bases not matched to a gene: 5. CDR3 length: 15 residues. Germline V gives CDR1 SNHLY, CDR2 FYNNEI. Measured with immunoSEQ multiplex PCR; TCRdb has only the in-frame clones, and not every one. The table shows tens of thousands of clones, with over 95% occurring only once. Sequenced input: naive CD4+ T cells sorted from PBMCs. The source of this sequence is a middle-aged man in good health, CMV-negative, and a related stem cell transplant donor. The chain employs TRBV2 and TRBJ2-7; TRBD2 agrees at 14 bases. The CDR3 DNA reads TGTGCCAGCAGTCAGGGACTAGCGGGAGAAAACGAGCAGTACTTC. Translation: CASSQGLAGENEQYF.